This T cell receptor beta chain was documented in a study of somatic mutations in cytotoxic T cells in rheumatoid arthritis. V gave up 5 bases and J gave up 1 base, with 14 bases separating them. Germline lookup yields CDR1 MGHRA and CDR2 YSYEKL. CDR3 size: 15 residues. Libraries were prepared by immunoSEQ multiplex PCR; TCRdb keeps only in-frame clonotypes and omits some of them. The sample contains some 17,000 clones, around four fifths of which appear only once. The chain couples TRBV4-1 to TRBJ1-1; tentative D call: TRBD1 (5 bases). Sequenced material: CD8+ T cells sorted from blood. The TCR comes from an adult with rheumatoid arthritis. CDR3 nucleotide sequence: TGCGCCAGCAGCTGGGGGGGGAGGAGGAACACTGAAGCTTTCTTT. As protein: CASSWGGRRNTEAFF.